Each of the 32 T cell receptor beta chains below was sequenced from the same sample in a study of molecular identifiers for immune sequencing clone quantification (dated by TCRdb to the late 2010s). The library was prepared using PCR. The listed sequencing device is Illumina HiSeq 4000. TCRdb reran the public reads through fastp at Q25 and MiXCR, keeping productive beta chains. Each CDR3 protein gets just one entry, which takes the most common genes and DNA from the rows behind it. This sample has 490,000 or so distinct CDR3 sequences in its table, and roughly 23% of those were observed once. The ten biggest clones cover around 0.84% of the sample. Input material: naive CD8+ T cells from blood, with Jurkat cell RNA spiked in. The meaning of the sample's cell subset or site label: FACS-sorted CD8+CD4-CCR7+CD45RA+ naive T cells. The receptors originated from a human donor in good health. Some libraries in this study had Jurkat cell RNA spiked in.

This clonotype was seen a handful of times. This chain joins TRBV5-1 and TRBJ2-7; the D gene is possibly TRBD2 (6 bases). The CDR3 spans 13 residues. Trimming took 4 bases from V and 5 from J, leaving 13 bases between them. CDR1 SGHRS and CDR2 YFSETQ come from the germline V gene. CDR3 sequence (DNA): TGCGCCAGCAGCCCCCTCGGCGGGGACGAGCAGTACTTC. As protein: CASSPLGGDEQYF.

The chain carries TRBV2 and TRBJ2-2; no reliable D call. Germline V gene sequence: CDR1 SNHLY, CDR2 FYNNEI. The CDR3 loop spans 15 amino acids. Trimming stripped 3 bases from V and 0 bases from J, with 8 bases between. The CDR3 DNA reads as TGTGCCAGCAGTGATATGCCCCCGAACACCGGGGAGCTGTTTTTT. Translation gives CASSDMPPNTGELFF.

This clonotype was observed a handful of times. This chain links TRBV4-3 with TRBJ2-7; D remains ambiguous. Germline lookup yields CDR1 LGHNA and CDR2 YSLEER. V dropped 0 bases and J dropped 1 base, with 13 bases sitting between them. The CDR3 runs 16 residues. The CDR3 nucleotides read TGCGCCAGCAGCCAAGATTCGGCAGGCGTTTCCTACGAGCAGTACTTC. It codes for CASSQDSAGVSYEQYF.

This clonotype was observed a few times. This chain uses TRBV4-3 with TRBJ2-1, with D perhaps matching TRBD1 (6 bases). CDR3 length equals 15 residues. V was pared by 3 bases and J by 1 base, with 10 bases between. Germline V gene sequence: CDR1 LGHNA, CDR2 YSLEER. CDR3 sequence (DNA): TGCGCCAGCAGCCATGACAGGTTATCCTACAATGAGCAGTTCTTC. Translating it yields CASSHDRLSYNEQFF.

The table lists this clonotype with many counts. This sequence joins TRBV5-1 and TRBJ1-4; D gene uncertain. Germline V gives CDR1 SGHRS, CDR2 YFSETQ. V dropped 0 bases and J dropped 3 bases, with 12 bases sitting between them. The CDR3 is made up of 16 amino acids. CDR3: CASSLDPSTANEKLFF. The CDR3 nucleotides are TGCGCCAGCAGCTTGGACCCTTCAACGGCTAATGAAAAACTGTTTTTT.

The CDR3 spells CASRRTGGATDTQYF. The CDR3 nucleotides read TGTGCCAGCAGACGGACAGGGGGCGCGACAGATACGCAGTATTTT. The chain is built from TRBV27 and TRBJ2-3; 11 nucleotides line up with TRBD1. The CDR3 covers 15 residues. Germline-derived CDR1 and CDR2 are MNHEY and SMNVEV (reference sequence). V was pared by 6 bases and J by 3 bases, with 5 bases of the junction left unmatched.

A remark on this clonotype: Lacking the conserved final phenylalanine or tryptophan, this CDR3 likely reflects a read error. The chain joins TRBV28 to TRBJ2-2; TRBD1 matches 11 bases. The V gene's germline CDR1 is MDHEN and CDR2 SYDVKM. V was pared by 5 bases and J by 4 bases, with 9 bases of the junction left unmatched. The CDR3 is 17 residues long. The CDR3 protein is CASSLLGQGALTGELFL. CDR3 DNA: TGTGCCAGCAGTCTTCTAGGACAGGGGGCGCTCACCGGGGAGCTGTTTCTT.

Remarks on this clonotype: Because it lacks the conserved phenylalanine or tryptophan at the end, this CDR3 is likely a read error. J is TRBJ1-2 and V is TRBV20-1; D is possibly TRBD1 (5 bases). The V gene's germline CDR1 is DFQATT and CDR2 SNEGSKA (reference sequence). The CDR3 loop spans 11 amino acids. V was clipped by 6 bases and J by 8 bases, with 13 bases between them. CDR3 protein: CSAETVLGYTS. CDR3 nucleotide sequence: TGCAGTGCCGAGACAGTCTTGGGCTACACCTCC.

The J gene is TRBJ2-1, the V gene TRBV12-3 or TRBV12-4; possibly TRBD1 or TRBD2 for D (5 bases each). The CDR3 is 13 residues long. Trimming took off 3 bases at V and 8 bases at J, with 11 bases between the two ends. CDR3 sequence (DNA): TGTGCCAGCAGTTTGGGGACCTTAGATGAGCAGTTCTTC. Translation gives CASSLGTLDEQFF.

This rearrangement joins TRBV12-3 or TRBV12-4 to TRBJ2-1, with D perhaps TRBD2 (5 bases). This CDR3 has 15 amino acids. Trimming shortened V by 6 bases and J by 10 bases, and 22 bases separated the two germline ends. The CDR3 DNA is TGTGCCAGCAGCCCCACCGGACTGGAGGTTCGAGAGCAGTTCTTC. Translation gives CASSPTGLEVREQFF.

Turning to this clonotype: One junction end does not reproduce the germline sequence, and a read error may be involved. The chain uses TRBV4-1 and TRBJ2-7, with D unresolved. The CDR3 covers 13 residues. Looked up from germline, CDR1 is MGHRA and CDR2 is YSYEKL. CDR3 in amino acids: CAGSQDKGYEQYF. The CDR3 nucleotides are TGCGCCGGCAGCCAAGATAAGGGCTACGAGCAGTACTTC.

This rearrangement joins TRBV15 to TRBJ2-7; D ambiguous. Trimming removed 3 bases from V and 2 bases from J, with 5 bases in between. CDR1 is LNHNV, CDR2 YYDKDF, per germline (reference sequence). The CDR3 has 12 residues. CDR3 protein: CATSSGAYEQYF. CDR3 sequence (DNA): TGTGCCACCAGCAGTGGTGCCTACGAGCAGTACTTC. Together with reference TRBV15 and TRBJ2-7, the CDR3 gives the full variable domain: DAMVIQNPRYQVTQFGKPVTLSCSQTLNHNVMYWYQQKSSQAPKLLFHYYDKDFNNEADTPDNFQSRRPNTSFCFLDIRSPGLGDTAMYLCATSSGAYEQYFGPGTRLTVT.

This clonotype was counted many times. The J gene is TRBJ2-7, the V gene TRBV15; perhaps TRBD2 as D (6 bases). The CDR3 contains 14 residues. Trimming took off 5 bases at V and 4 bases at J, with 15 bases between the two ends. Germline CDR1 is LNHNV and CDR2 is YYDKDF (reference sequence). CDR3 nucleotides: TGTGCCACCAGCTCGCCGGACGGGGGATACGAGCAGTACTTC. It is translated as CATSSPDGGYEQYF.

This clonotype was counted a few times. This chain joins TRBV5-1 and TRBJ2-7, with 10 positions matching TRBD1. CDR3 size: 14 residues. Germline V gene data show CDR1 as SGHRS and CDR2 as YFSETQ. V shed 0 bases, J shed 5 bases, and the junction held 2 bases outside the gene matches. The CDR3 nucleotides read TGCGCCAGCAGCTTGGCCGGGACAGGGGACGAGCAGTACTTC. This gives the protein CASSLAGTGDEQYF.

The table lists this clonotype with many counts. The chain has TRBV29-1 and TRBJ2-3, with D tentatively TRBD2 (6 bases). Trimming left V 4 bases short and J 6 bases short, with 11 bases between. This CDR3 has 12 residues. Germline CDR1 reads SQVTM; CDR2 reads ANQGSEA. CDR3: CSVVLAMDTQYF. CDR3 coding DNA: TGCAGCGTTGTTCTAGCGATGGATACGCAGTATTTT.

This clonotype was observed at least ten times. The V and J genes are TRBV2 and TRBJ1-5; no clear D gene. Germline V CDR1 and CDR2: SNHLY, FYNNEI. V gave up 3 bases and J gave up 2 bases, with 8 bases separating them. This CDR3 contains 14 residues. As DNA, the CDR3 is TGTGCCAGCAGTGATGGGTTCGGCAATCAGCCCCAGCATTTT. Translating gives CASSDGFGNQPQHF.

This clonotype was found a few times. The gene calls are TRBV6-1 and TRBJ1-6, with D hard to call. Germline V gene sequence: CDR1 MNHNS, CDR2 SASEGT. V lost 3 bases, J lost 9 bases, and 9 bases lay in between. This CDR3 region has 13 residues. The CDR3 DNA is TGTGCCAGCAGTGATTTTCGGGGTTCACCCCTCCACTTT. Protein sequence: CASSDFRGSPLHF.

This clonotype was detected many times. The rearrangement uses TRBV3-1 and TRBJ2-3; TRBD2 matches 10 bases. Germline assignment: CDR1 LGHDT and CDR2 YNNKEL (reference sequence). The CDR3 length is 15 residues. Trimming cost V 1 base and J 10 bases; bases outside gene matches: 8. The CDR3 spells CASSQGWSGGASQYF. CDR3 DNA: TGTGCCAGCAGCCAAGGTTGGAGCGGGGGGGCGTCGCAGTATTTT.

About this clonotype: A much larger clone differs by one base, so this may be a read error. The V gene is TRBV5-1, the J gene TRBJ1-1; unclear D gene. The germline V gene encodes CDR1 SGHRS and CDR2 YFSETQ. The CDR3 runs 14 residues. CDR3 region: CASSGSPMNTGAFF. The CDR3 region has the DNA TGCGCCAGCAGTGGCAGTCCAATGAACACTGGAGCTTTCTTT.

In this sample, this clonotype turned up a few times. CDR3 nucleotides: TGCGCCAGCAGCCAAGAGGCCAGTACCTACGAGCAGTACTTC. It specifies CASSQEASTYEQYF. The V call is TRBV4-3, the J call TRBJ2-7; no definite D call. Trimming stripped 0 bases from V and 2 bases from J, with 8 bases between. The length of the CDR3 is 14 residues. Germline V gene lookup returns CDR1 LGHNA and CDR2 YSLEER.

A few counts support this clonotype. Here the CDR3 DNA reads TGTGCCAGCAGCCCAGGGACTAGCCCTGAGCAGTTCTTC. This translates into CASSPGTSPEQFF. The rearrangement uses TRBV5-6 and TRBJ2-1; TRBD2 matches at 9 bases. The junction had 5 bases not matched to a gene; V was cut back by 4 bases and J by 9 bases. This CDR3 comprises 13 residues. Germline loops: CDR1 SGHDT, CDR2 YYEEEE.

At least ten counts were recorded for this clonotype. The chain uses TRBV10-2 and TRBJ2-3, with D hard to call. There are 12 residues in the CDR3. Germline values: CDR1 WSHSY, CDR2 SAAADI. Deletions cut 4 bases from V and 6 bases from J, with 8 bases between. The CDR3 reads CASSGPQDTQYF. The CDR3, as DNA: TGCGCCAGCAGTGGTCCCCAGGATACGCAGTATTTT.

This clonotype was observed many times. The V call is TRBV4-3, the J call TRBJ2-7; 9 positions match TRBD1. Unmatched junction bases numbered 11, after V lost 1 base and J lost 4 bases. Germline CDR1 LGHNA, CDR2 YSLEER. The CDR3 spans 17 residues. For the CDR3, the DNA is TGCGCCAGCAGCCAAGGAGGTCCGGGACAGGGTTCGTACGAGCAGTACTTC. Translating it yields CASSQGGPGQGSYEQYF.

This clonotype came up a few times. The chain is built from TRBV27 and TRBJ2-1, with 10 bases matching TRBD2. V dropped 3 bases and J dropped 6; count of bases not matched to a gene: 17. The CDR3 extends over 19 amino acids. CDR1 and CDR2 from the germline V gene are MNHEY and SMNVEV (reference sequence). The CDR3 loop reads CASSFLKRKRGGFSNEQFF. In DNA, the CDR3 is TGTGCCAGCAGTTTTCTCAAAAGAAAGCGGGGGGGTTTCTCCAATGAGCAGTTCTTC.

In this sample, this clonotype turned up a few times. The genes are TRBV7-9 and TRBJ1-4, with D uncertain. Germline V CDR1 and CDR2: SEHNR, FQNEAQ (reference sequence). The CDR3 contains 13 residues. Trimming left V 5 bases short and J 4 bases short, with 8 bases between. The CDR3 coding sequence is TGTGCCAGCAGCGACGCCCATAATGAAAAACTGTTTTTT. It codes for CASSDAHNEKLFF.

Ten or more counts support this clonotype. The chain carries TRBV4-3 and TRBJ1-2; no reliable D call. The CDR3 extends over 15 amino acids. V lost 0 bases and J lost 0, with 8 bases in between. The germline V gene encodes CDR1 LGHNA and CDR2 YSLEER. DNA of the CDR3: TGCGCCAGCAGCCAAGACAAGGGCCCTAACTATGGCTACACCTTC. Residues: CASSQDKGPNYGYTF.

V gene TRBV7-9 combines with J gene TRBJ2-2; 8 bases are a match to TRBD2. The ends lost 1 base at V and 0 bases at J; junction bases unmatched: 7. The germline V gene encodes CDR1 SEHNR and CDR2 FQNEAQ (reference sequence). The CDR3 spans 18 residues. Written as DNA, the CDR3 is TGTGCCAGCAGCTTAGAGAGGGCTAGCGGGTCGAACACCGGGGAGCTGTTTTTT. Residues: CASSLERASGSNTGELFF. Full variable domain (remainder filled in from reference TRBV7-9 and TRBJ2-2): DTGVSQNPRHKITKRGQNVTFRCDPISEHNRLYWYRQTLGQGPEFLTYFQNEAQLEKSRLLSDRFSAERPKGSFSTLEIQRTEQGDSAMYLCASSLERASGSNTGELFFGEGSRLTVL.

This clonotype was counted only a few times. The J gene is TRBJ2-7, the V gene TRBV6-2 or TRBV6-3, with 11 bases identical to TRBD2. This CDR3 region has 16 residues. V shed 6 bases and J 2 bases; nucleotides not matched to a gene: 9. Germline V CDR1 and CDR2: MNHEY, SVGEGT. This CDR3 is CASSLSTSGATYEQYF. CDR3 in DNA: TGTGCCAGCAGCCTCTCGACTAGCGGGGCCACCTACGAGCAGTACTTC.

CDR3 region: CASRLDSGANVLTF. CDR3 nucleotides: TGTGCCAGCAGACTGGACTCTGGGGCCAACGTCCTGACTTTC. The J gene is TRBJ2-6, the V gene TRBV2; D not certain. The CDR3 contains 14 residues. V lost 6 bases and J lost 0, with 6 bases in between. CDR1 SNHLY and CDR2 FYNNEI come from the germline V gene.

This clonotype has at least ten counts. The rearrangement joins TRBV29-1 to TRBJ1-1; D not certain. Trimming pared 4 bases from V and 3 bases from J, leaving 9 bases between. The CDR3 runs to 12 residues. Germline assignment: CDR1 SQVTM and CDR2 ANQGSEA. The CDR3 region is CSVAAVDTEAFF. The CDR3 DNA sequence: TGCAGCGTTGCGGCAGTTGACACTGAAGCTTTCTTT. Full variable domain (rest looked up from reference TRBV29-1 and TRBJ1-1): SAVISQKPSRDICQRGTSLTIQCQVDSQVTMMFWYRQQPGQSLTLIATANQGSEATYESGFVIDKFPISRPNLTFSTLTVSNMSPEDSSIYLCSVAAVDTEAFFGQGTRLTVV.

This clonotype was recorded many times. This sequence joins TRBV29-1 and TRBJ2-2, with D possibly TRBD2 on 6 matching bases. The CDR3 loop spans 13 amino acids. Trimming shortened V by 7 bases and J by 2 bases, and 11 bases separated the two germline ends. Germline V CDR1 and CDR2: SQVTM, ANQGSEA. CDR3 residues: CSGSAGNTGELFF. CDR3 bases: TGCAGCGGAAGTGCGGGAAACACCGGGGAGCTGTTTTTT.

This clonotype turned up a few times. The CDR3 spells CASSYIASTDTQYF. As DNA, the CDR3 is TGTGCCAGCAGTTACATAGCTAGCACAGATACGCAGTATTTT. The rearrangement links TRBV6-2 or TRBV6-3 to TRBJ2-3; D gene uncertain. V lost 2 bases and J 0 bases, leaving 6 bases between the germline ends. Per germline, CDR1 MNHEY and CDR2 SVGEGT. This CDR3 comprises 14 residues.